This TCR beta chain was obtained from a study of regulatory T cells in long-lasting Graves disease. Relying on iRepertoire HTBI primers and Arm-PCR of CDR3 regions, the team built TCR beta libraries. TCRdb ran MiXCR on the multiplex PCR reads and lists one entry per CDR3 protein. The table includes roughly 420,000 distinct CDR3 sequences, 14% detected once. Regarding time point: newly diagnosed GD, antithyroid drugs for less than 3 months. After RNA was extracted from PBMCs, the TCR library was made from it. CDR1 MNHEY and CDR2 SVGEGT come from the germline V gene. The CDR3 loop spans 12 amino acids. In addition, the sample was reused for a study of T cells in Graves' hyperthyroidism and ophthalmopathy. That source adds: In making diagnoses, clinical symptoms, serum thyroxine and TRAb, thyroid ultrasound and orbital computed tomography were all used.

Source: peripheral blood mononuclear cells (PBMCs), taken at new diagnosis, from a patient treated with antithyroid drugs. This receptor was obtained from a woman aged 50 to 65 with Graves disease. The genes are TRBV6-2 or TRBV6-3 and TRBJ2-1; D remains unclear. Gene TRBJ2-5 matches the end of the DNA better, so the J call may be wrong. In DNA, the CDR3 is TGTGCCAGCAAAACACTGCAAGAGACCCAGTACTTC. Translated: CASKTLQETQYF.